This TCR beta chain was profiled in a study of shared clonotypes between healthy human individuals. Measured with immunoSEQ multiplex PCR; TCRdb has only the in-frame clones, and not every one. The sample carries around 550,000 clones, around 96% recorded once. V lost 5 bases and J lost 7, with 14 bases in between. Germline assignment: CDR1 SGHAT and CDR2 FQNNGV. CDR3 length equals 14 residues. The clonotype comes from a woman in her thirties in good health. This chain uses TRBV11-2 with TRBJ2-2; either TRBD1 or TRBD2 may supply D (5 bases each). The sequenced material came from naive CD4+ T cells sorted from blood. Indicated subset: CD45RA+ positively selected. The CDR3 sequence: CASSREGQGGELFF. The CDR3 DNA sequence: TGTGCCAGCAGCAGAGAGGGGCAAGGCGGGGAGCTGTTTTTT.